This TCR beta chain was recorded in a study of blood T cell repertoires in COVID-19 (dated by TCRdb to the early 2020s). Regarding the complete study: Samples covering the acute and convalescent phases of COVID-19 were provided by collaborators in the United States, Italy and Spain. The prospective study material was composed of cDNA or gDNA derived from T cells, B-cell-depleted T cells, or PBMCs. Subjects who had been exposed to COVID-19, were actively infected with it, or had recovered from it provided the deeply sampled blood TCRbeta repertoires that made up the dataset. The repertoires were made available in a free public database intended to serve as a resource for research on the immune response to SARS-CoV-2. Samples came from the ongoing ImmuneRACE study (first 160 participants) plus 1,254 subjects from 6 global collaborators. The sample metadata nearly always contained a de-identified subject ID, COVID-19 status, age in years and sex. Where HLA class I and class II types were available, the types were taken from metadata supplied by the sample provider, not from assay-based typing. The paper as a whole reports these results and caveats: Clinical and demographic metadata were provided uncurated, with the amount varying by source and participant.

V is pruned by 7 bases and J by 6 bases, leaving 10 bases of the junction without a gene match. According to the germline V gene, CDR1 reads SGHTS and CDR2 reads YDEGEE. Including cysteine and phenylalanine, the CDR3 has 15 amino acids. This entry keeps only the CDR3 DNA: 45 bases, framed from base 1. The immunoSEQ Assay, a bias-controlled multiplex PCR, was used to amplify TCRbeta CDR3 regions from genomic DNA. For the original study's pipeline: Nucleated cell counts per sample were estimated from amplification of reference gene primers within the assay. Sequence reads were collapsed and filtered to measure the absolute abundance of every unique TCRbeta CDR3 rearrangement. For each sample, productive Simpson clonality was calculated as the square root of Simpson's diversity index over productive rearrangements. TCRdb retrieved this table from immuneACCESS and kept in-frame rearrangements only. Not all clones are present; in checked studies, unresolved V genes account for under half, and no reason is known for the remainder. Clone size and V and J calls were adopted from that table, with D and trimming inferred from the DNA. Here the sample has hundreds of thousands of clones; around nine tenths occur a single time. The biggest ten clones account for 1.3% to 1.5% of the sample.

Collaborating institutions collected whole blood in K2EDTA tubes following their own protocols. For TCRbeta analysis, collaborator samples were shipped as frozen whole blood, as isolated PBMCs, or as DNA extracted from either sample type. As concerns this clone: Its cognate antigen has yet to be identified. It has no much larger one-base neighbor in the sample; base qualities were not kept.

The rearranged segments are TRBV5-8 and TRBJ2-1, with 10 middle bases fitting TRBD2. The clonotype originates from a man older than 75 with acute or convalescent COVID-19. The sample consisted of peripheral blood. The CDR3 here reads CASVSLAGVVNEQFF. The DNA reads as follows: TGTGCCAGCGTCTCGCTAGCGGGGGTTGTCAATGAGCAGTTCTTC.